The entry below gives a single T cell receptor beta chain sequence along with its context. The repertoire was sequenced with immunoSEQ multiplex PCR; TCRdb's copy has only in-frame clones and lacks some. The sample shows around 140,000 clones, about four fifths of them seen only once. The data were taken from a study of blood T cell repertoires in COVID-19. Overall study: PBMCs, B-cell-depleted T cells, or T cells were the source of the cDNA or gDNA that made up the material.

Germline values: CDR1 SGHRS, CDR2 YFSETQ. The length of the CDR3 is 14 residues. V lost 0 bases, J lost 4 bases, and 10 bases lay in between. This receptor was identified in a woman aged 55-69 years with active or convalescent COVID-19. The sample comprised peripheral blood. This chain joins TRBV5-1 and TRBJ2-5, with D possibly TRBD2 on 6 matching bases. CDR3 sequence reads: CASSLGGGIETQYF. CDR3 DNA sequence: TGCGCCAGCAGCTTGGGTGGAGGGATAGAGACCCAGTACTTC.